This TCR beta chain was recorded in a study of T cell repertoires in cytomegalovirus infection. Overall study: Through public TCR beta signatures, both CMV infection and matching HLA type were indicated. Findings and limits, study-wide: Cumulative public TCR beta family frequency identified CMV carriers with the relevant HLA. The ex vivo response was dominated by HLA-C-restricted CMV-specific TCR beta clonotypes.

One entry per CDR3 protein results from TCRdb running MiXCR on the reads. The sample holds more than 90,000 distinct CDR3 sequences; around 10% are singletons and the top ten take over 25%. In its sample, this clonotype was seen many times. Its antigen is currently unknown. The CDR3 covers 16 residues. V was cut by 7 bases and J by 1 base, with 19 bases left in between. Looked up from germline, CDR1 is SGHAT and CDR2 is FQNNGV. The chain joins TRBV11-2 to TRBJ2-5; D perhaps matches TRBD2 (5 bases). This clonotype was sampled from a human donor in good health (CMV status not recorded). Some clones in this sample may be carry-over from other donors' samples. The sequencing input was PBMCs, sequenced either directly or after in vitro stimulation (not recorded which). Here the CDR3 reads CASTSHSGSGQETQYF. The CDR3 bases are TGTGCCAGCACCTCACACTCTGGGAGCGGCCAAGAGACCCAGTACTTC.